The clone carrying this T cell receptor (beta chain) was observed at least ten times. This specimen comes from a study of T cells in Graves' hyperthyroidism and ophthalmopathy. In the study overall: Before any treatment, at initial diagnosis, peripheral blood was collected.

RNA transcripts served as the template for amplifying TCR beta CDR3 regions. Using the HTBI primer set, a first-round RT-PCR was run on the TCR CDR3. From the multiplex PCR reads, TCRdb called clonotypes with MiXCR, one entry per CDR3 protein. This table holds hundreds of thousands of distinct CDR3 sequences, approximately 14% found once. Trimming cost V 7 bases and J 5 bases, with 18 bases left between them. The CDR3 is made up of 14 amino acids. Calling Graves' hyperthyroidism stable meant ophthalmopathy did not progress within 18 months. The gene calls are TRBV12-3 or TRBV12-4 and TRBJ2-7; D is possibly TRBD1 (6 bases). This sequence was found in a woman under 30 with Graves' hyperthyroidism. The sample comprised blood. CDR3 sequence: CASTKTQGIDEQYF. The CDR3 bases are TGTGCCAGCACCAAGACACAGGGTATCGACGAGCAGTACTTC.